This T cell receptor (beta chain) was obtained from a study of T cell clonotyping in hematopoietic cell transplantation. Study-level points and caveats: Higher Inverse Simpson Index values in graft donor and pretransplant recipient predicted broader posttransplant TCR diversity. Without cell sorting, CD4 versus CD8 contributions remain unresolved. Few recipient clonotypes overlapped donors; over 97% were de novo at given depth. Recipient TCR diversity dropped after transplant; expanded clonotypes rose from day 30 to 180.

This clone was seen just once. Antigen specificity is unknown. TCRdb keeps only in-frame clones here, not all; method: immunoSEQ multiplex PCR. The table shows 1,500 to 2,000 clones, with around 91% occurring only once. CDR3 length: 18 amino acids. Trimming removed 5 bases from V and 3 bases from J; junction bases left unmatched: 14. Germline V gives CDR1 ENHRY, CDR2 SYGVKD. V usage is TRBV10-3 and J usage is TRBJ2-1; 9 nucleotides agree with TRBD1. Sequenced here: peripheral blood mononuclear cells, sampled 30 days after allogeneic stem cell transplant. The origin of this receptor is a female patient in her forties or fifties who had an allogeneic stem cell transplant from a related donor, so the T cells may come from the graft donor. Some clones in this sample may be carry-over from other donors' samples. Here the CDR3 reads CAISQPGTGTPFYNEQFF. CDR3 in DNA: TGTGCCATCAGTCAACCCGGGACAGGGACCCCTTTCTACAATGAGCAGTTCTTC.